These T cell receptor beta chains were read from a single sample in a study of Tregs in tolerant kidney transplant recipients. The protocol was immunoSEQ multiplex PCR, while the TCRdb copy is restricted to in-frame clones and leaves out a portion. Of tens of thousands of clones in the sample, 90% to 95% were seen once. Source: CD8+ T cells from blood (PBMCs), taken 24 months after the transplant. The receptors shown here come from a human patient who received a combined kidney and bone marrow transplant. Some T cells may possibly be graft donor cells. CDR3s include the opening cysteine and the closing phenylalanine or tryptophan. D genes are given only for firm matches. Clone size, where shown, is once, few, many, or a class for clones that have expanded.

CASSPTGNTEAFF TGTGCCAGCAGCCCCACAGGGAACACTGAAGCTTTCTTT NA TRBV14 NA TRBJ1-1
CASSPGYSGNTIYF TGTGCCAGCAGTCCAGGGTACTCTGGAAACACCATATATTTT NA TRBV27 NA TRBJ1-3
CASSAPAEGTERELFF TGTGCCAGCAGCGCCCCCGCGGAGGGAACCGAAAGGGAGCTGTTTTTT NA TRBV9 NA TRBJ2-2
CASSQNRLEQYF TGCGCCAGCAGCCAAAACAGGCTCGAGCAGTACTTC NA TRBV4-1 NA TRBJ2-7
CASRDSLSGANVLTF TGTGCCAGCCGGGACAGCCTCTCTGGGGCCAACGTCCTGACTTTC TRBD1 TRBV9 NA TRBJ2-6
CASTPVSYNEQFF TGTGCCAGCACCCCGGTGAGTTACAATGAGCAGTTCTTC NA TRBV7-9 NA TRBJ2-1
CASSQIQRPYEQYF TGTGCCAGCAGCCAGATCCAGCGGCCCTACGAGCAGTACTTC NA TRBV14 NA TRBJ2-7
CASSPAYEQYF TGTGCCAGCAGCCCCGCCTACGAGCAGTACTTC NA TRBV5-5 NA TRBJ2-7
CASRRLKSSYNEQFF TGTGCCAGTAGAAGACTAAAGAGCTCCTACAATGAGCAGTTCTTC NA TRBV27 NA TRBJ2-1
CASSEHTTAHF TGTGCCAGCAGCGAGCACACGACAGCTCACTTT NA TRBV7-6 NA TRBJ1-1
CAISTLAGGPTDTQYF TGTGCCATCAGCACCCTAGCGGGGGGACCCACAGATACGCAGTATTTT TRBD2 TRBV10-3 NA TRBJ2-3
CASSSVLAGGPGNEQFF TGTGCCAGCAGCTCAGTACTAGCGGGGGGGCCAGGTAATGAGCAGTTCTTC TRBD2 TRBV7-3 once TRBJ2-1
CASSQGGGVQETQYF TGCGCCAGCAGCCAAGGAGGGGGCGTCCAAGAGACCCAGTACTTC TRBD1 TRBV4-3 NA TRBJ2-5
CAWSVPRLGGSANYGYTF TGTGCCTGGAGTGTACCAAGGTTGGGAGGATCGGCAAACTATGGCTACACCTTC NA TRBV30 NA TRBJ1-2
CASSASGFSGNTIYF TGTGCCAGCAGCGCGTCGGGGTTCTCTGGAAACACCATATATTTT NA TRBV9 NA TRBJ1-3
CAWAGSLSEPQHF TGTGCCTGGGCCGGGAGTTTAAGTGAGCCCCAGCATTTT NA TRBV30 few TRBJ1-5
CARTPLSGSPYNEQFF TGTGCCAGGACACCCCTTAGCGGGAGCCCCTACAATGAGCAGTTCTTC TRBD2 TRBV2 NA TRBJ2-1
CASSPSHLRDTQYF TGCGCCAGCAGCCCCTCGCACCTTAGAGATACGCAGTATTTT NA TRBV5-1 once TRBJ2-3
CASSTGLAGRYEQYF TGTGCCAGCAGTACGGGACTAGCGGGACGGTACGAGCAGTACTTC TRBD2 TRBV6-5 NA TRBJ2-7
CASSQSTRYGYTF TGTGCCAGCAGCCAATCGACCAGGTATGGCTACACCTTC NA TRBV16 NA TRBJ1-2
CASSPAGTDSYEQYF TGTGCCAGTAGTCCCGCCGGGACAGACTCCTACGAGCAGTACTTC TRBD1 TRBV19 few TRBJ2-7
CASSYRSPSFNQPQHF TGTGCCAGCAGTTACAGATCGCCTTCGTTCAATCAGCCCCAGCATTTT NA TRBV27 NA TRBJ1-5
CASSDEGLARREQYF TGTGCCAGCAGTGATGAGGGACTAGCTCGTCGCGAGCAGTACTTC TRBD2 TRBV2 NA TRBJ2-7
CASSIDITGQNNQPQHF TGTGCCAGTAGTATAGATATAACAGGGCAGAACAATCAGCCCCAGCATTTT NA TRBV19 NA TRBJ1-5
CASSEGGTGDYDTGELFF TGTGCCAGCAGCGAAGGGGGAACCGGGGACTACGACACCGGGGAGCTGTTTTTT NA TRBV21-1 NA TRBJ2-2
CASSLAGGYMNTEAFF TGTGCCAGCAGCTTAGCGGGGGGGTACATGAACACTGAAGCTTTCTTT NA TRBV7-6 NA TRBJ1-1
CASSPFSGANVLTF TGTGCCAGCAGCCCGTTCTCTGGGGCCAACGTCCTGACTTTC NA TRBV14 NA TRBJ2-6
CASSGGGTDTQYF TGTGCCAGCAGCGGCGGAGGCACAGATACGCAGTATTTT NA TRBV7-2 NA TRBJ2-3
CASSADRNYEQYF TGTGCCAGCAGCGCTGACAGAAACTACGAGCAGTACTTC NA TRBV13 NA TRBJ2-7
CASSSLDSNQPQHF TGTGCCAGCAGTTCACTAGATAGCAATCAGCCCCAGCATTTT NA TRBV27 NA TRBJ1-5
CASSWDRVDNEQFF TGCGCCAGCAGCTGGGACAGGGTTGACAATGAGCAGTTCTTC TRBD1 TRBV5-1 once TRBJ2-1
CATSPGLASSEQYF TGTGCCACTAGCCCGGGACTAGCGTCTTCCGAGCAGTACTTC TRBD2 TRBV19 NA TRBJ2-7
CASRPTVNTEAFF TGTGCCAGCAGACCTACAGTGAACACTGAAGCTTTCTTT NA TRBV4-2 NA TRBJ1-1
CASRRQTGRDEKLFF TGTGCCAGCAGACGTCAGACAGGGAGAGATGAAAAACTGTTTTTT TRBD1 TRBV27 NA TRBJ1-4
CASSLKSGGADTQYF TGTGCCAGCAGCTTAAAAAGCGGGGGGGCAGATACGCAGTATTTT TRBD2 TRBV13 once TRBJ2-3
CASTMTSGDYEQYF TGTGCCAGTACGATGACTAGCGGAGACTACGAGCAGTACTTC TRBD2 TRBV19 NA TRBJ2-7
CASSLGLLGMNTEAFF TGTGCCAGCTCCCTTGGACTGCTTGGCATGAACACTGAAGCTTTCTTT NA TRBV7-9 once TRBJ1-1
CAWSVGQLIYGYTF TGTGCCTGGAGCGTAGGACAGCTAATCTATGGCTACACCTTC NA TRBV30 NA TRBJ1-2
CASSLRGTGYEQYF TGTGCCAGCAGCTTACGGGGGACTGGATACGAGCAGTACTTC NA TRBV11-3 NA TRBJ2-7
CASSLGAGDIDEQFF TGTGCCAGCAGCTTAGGAGCGGGAGATATCGATGAGCAGTTCTTC TRBD2 TRBV11-1 once TRBJ2-1
CASSFGRVHEQYF TGTGCCAGCAGCTTTGGCAGGGTACACGAGCAGTACTTC NA TRBV11-3 NA TRBJ2-7
CAWSGTGARQPQHF TGTGCCTGGAGTGGTACAGGGGCGAGACAGCCCCAGCATTTT TRBD1 TRBV30 once TRBJ1-5
CASSETTDYEQYF TGTGCCAGCAGCGAGACAACTGACTACGAGCAGTACTTC NA TRBV7-3 NA TRBJ2-7
CASSIVLTGYNEQFF TGTGCCAGTAGTATAGTATTGACAGGCTACAATGAGCAGTTCTTC NA TRBV19 once TRBJ2-1
CASRSTGSYEQYF TGTGCCAGCAGGTCTACAGGCTCCTACGAGCAGTACTTC NA TRBV7-2 NA TRBJ2-7
CASSISIDSYNEQFF TGTGCCAGTAGTATATCTATCGACTCCTACAATGAGCAGTTCTTC NA TRBV19 few TRBJ2-1
CASSLPSSVAYEQYF TGTGCCAGCAGCTTGCCATCTAGCGTAGCCTACGAGCAGTACTTC NA TRBV5-6 NA TRBJ2-7
CASSLASYNEQFF TGCGCCAGCAGCTTGGCCTCGTACAATGAGCAGTTCTTC NA TRBV5-1 NA TRBJ2-1
CASSQARGLVYEQYF TGTGCCAGCAGCCAAGCTCGGGGACTAGTCTACGAGCAGTACTTC TRBD2 TRBV4-2 NA TRBJ2-7
CASSHQIGTGDAEAFF TGCGCCAGCAGCCATCAAATCGGGACAGGGGATGCTGAAGCTTTCTTT TRBD1 TRBV4-3 NA TRBJ1-1
CASSQFTGFNGYTF TGTGCCAGCAGCCAATTTACAGGGTTCAATGGCTACACCTTC NA TRBV4-2 few TRBJ1-2
CAWSRDRGNTEAFF TGTGCCTGGTCCCGGGACAGGGGGAACACTGAAGCTTTCTTT TRBD1 TRBV30 NA TRBJ1-1
CASSDTSSYNEQFF TGTGCCAGCAGCGACACGAGCTCCTACAATGAGCAGTTCTTC NA TRBV6-6 NA TRBJ2-1
CATSRDRTLNTEAFF TGTGCCACCAGCAGAGATCGTACATTGAACACTGAAGCTTTCTTT NA TRBV15 once TRBJ1-1
CASSIALAGDEQFF TGTGCCAGTAGTATAGCCCTAGCGGGAGATGAGCAGTTCTTC TRBD2 TRBV19 NA TRBJ2-1
CASSASRGSHETQYF TGTGCCAGCAGCGCCTCACGCGGGAGTCACGAGACCCAGTACTTC TRBD2 TRBV9 NA TRBJ2-5
CAWSVSLAVQETQYF TGTGCCTGGAGTGTATCTCTAGCGGTTCAAGAGACCCAGTACTTC TRBD2 TRBV30 NA TRBJ2-5
CASIRASSKPYNEQFF TGCGCCAGCATCCGAGCTAGCTCAAAACCTTACAATGAGCAGTTCTTC NA TRBV4-3 NA TRBJ2-1